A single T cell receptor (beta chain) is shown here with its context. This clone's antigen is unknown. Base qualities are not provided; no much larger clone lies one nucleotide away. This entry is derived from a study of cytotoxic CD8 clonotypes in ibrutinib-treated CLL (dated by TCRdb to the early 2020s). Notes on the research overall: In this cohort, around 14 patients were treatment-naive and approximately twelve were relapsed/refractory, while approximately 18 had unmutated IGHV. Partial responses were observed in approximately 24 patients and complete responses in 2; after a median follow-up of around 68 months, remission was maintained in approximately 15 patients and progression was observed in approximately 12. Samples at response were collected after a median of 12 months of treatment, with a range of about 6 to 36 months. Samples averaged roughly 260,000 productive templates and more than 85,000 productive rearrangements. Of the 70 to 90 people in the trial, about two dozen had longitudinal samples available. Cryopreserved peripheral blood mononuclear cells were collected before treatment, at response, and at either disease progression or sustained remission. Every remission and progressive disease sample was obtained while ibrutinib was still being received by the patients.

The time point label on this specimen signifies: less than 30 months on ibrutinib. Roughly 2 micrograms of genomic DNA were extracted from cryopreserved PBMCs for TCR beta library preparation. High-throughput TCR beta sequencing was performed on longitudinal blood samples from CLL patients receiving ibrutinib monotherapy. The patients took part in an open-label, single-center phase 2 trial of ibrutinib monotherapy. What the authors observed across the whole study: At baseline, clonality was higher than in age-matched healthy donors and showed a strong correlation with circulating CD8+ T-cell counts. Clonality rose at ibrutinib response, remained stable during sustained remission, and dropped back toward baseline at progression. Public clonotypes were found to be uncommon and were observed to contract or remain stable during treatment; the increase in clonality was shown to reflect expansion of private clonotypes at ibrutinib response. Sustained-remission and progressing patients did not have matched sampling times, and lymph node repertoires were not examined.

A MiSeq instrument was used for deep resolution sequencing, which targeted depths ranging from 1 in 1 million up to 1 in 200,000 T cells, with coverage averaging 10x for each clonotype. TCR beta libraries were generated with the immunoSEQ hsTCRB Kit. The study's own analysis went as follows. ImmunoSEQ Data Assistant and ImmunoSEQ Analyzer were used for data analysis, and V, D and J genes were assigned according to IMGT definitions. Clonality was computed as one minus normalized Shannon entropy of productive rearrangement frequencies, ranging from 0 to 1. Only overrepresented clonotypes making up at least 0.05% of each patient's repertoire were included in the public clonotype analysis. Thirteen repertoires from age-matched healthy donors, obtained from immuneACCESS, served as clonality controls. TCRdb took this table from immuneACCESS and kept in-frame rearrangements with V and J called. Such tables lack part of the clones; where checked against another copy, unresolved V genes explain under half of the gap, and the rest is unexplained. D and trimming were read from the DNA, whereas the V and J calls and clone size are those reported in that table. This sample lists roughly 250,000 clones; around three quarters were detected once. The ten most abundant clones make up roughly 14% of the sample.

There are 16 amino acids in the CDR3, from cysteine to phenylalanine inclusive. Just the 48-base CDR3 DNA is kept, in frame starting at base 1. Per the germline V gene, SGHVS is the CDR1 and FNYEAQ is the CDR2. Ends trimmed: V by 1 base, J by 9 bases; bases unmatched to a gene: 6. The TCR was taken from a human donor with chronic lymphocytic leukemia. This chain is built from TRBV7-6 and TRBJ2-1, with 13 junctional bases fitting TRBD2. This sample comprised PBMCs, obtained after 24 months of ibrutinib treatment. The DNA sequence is TGTGCCAGCAGCTTAGAGGGGACTAGCGGGATGGGTGAGCAGTTCTTC. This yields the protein CASSLEGTSGMGEQFF. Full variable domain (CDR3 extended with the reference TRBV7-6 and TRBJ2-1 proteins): GAGVSQSPRYKVTKRGQDVALRCDPISGHVSLYWYRQALGQGPEFLTYFNYEAQQDKSGLPNDRFSAERPEGSISTLTIQRTEQRDSAMYRCASSLEGTSGMGEQFFGPGTRLTVL.